Here is one TCR beta chain with its context. This clone has a single count. The antigen it binds to is not known. No per-base quality is available; no much larger clone lies one base away. These data originate in a study of vaccination effects on CD4 cells after COVID-19 (dated by TCRdb to between 2021 and 2024). Regarding the complete study: Across the study, the median time from the second dose to post-vaccine sampling was 72 days (range 14 to 241). SARS-CoV-2 spike-specific CD4+ TCR repertoires were compared before and after mRNA vaccination in COVID-19 convalescent patients and in infection-naive vaccine recipients. The full study included roughly 10 COVID-19 convalescent patients and several SARS-CoV-2-naive healthy vaccine recipients. In the study, cultures from other donors were sequenced using the Oncomine TCR Beta short-read assay on an Illumina iSeq 100.

From a lookup of the germline V gene (reference sequence), CDR1 and CDR2 are LGHDT and YNNKEL. Measured from the cysteine to the phenylalanine, the CDR3 is 18 residues long. Kept here is only the CDR3 DNA, which spans 54 bases and is read in frame from base 1. For this chain, trimming is 1 base at the V end and 5 bases at the J end, and the number of junction bases without a gene match is 7. What the authors observed across the whole study: Only a small number of convalescent patients were included, and no early post-infection timepoints were available, which limited the study. Among healthy vaccine recipients, nearly all vaccine-induced clones were SARS-CoV-2 mono-reactive, and only 1 of 255 was cross-reactive with common cold coronaviruses. Marked clonal contraction was observed in both infection-induced and vaccine-induced clones at late post-vaccination timepoints, consistent with waning T cell responses.

Libraries were made using the immunoSEQ multiplex PCR assay. DNA from the cultured and isolated CD4+ T cells underwent TCR beta CDR3 sequencing. For the original study's pipeline: Non-productive TCR sequences were removed, reads were trimmed to the CDR3 region, and CDR3s of at least 7 amino acids were retained. The MANAFEST web app was used to identify antigen-specific clonotypes by comparing expansion in peptide wells with expansion in reference cultures. To count as positive, a clone had to show expansion at FDR<0.05 compared with the reference and with all other wells, an odds ratio above 5, and a frequency above 0.1% in two replicate wells. A clonotype was defined as cross-reactive if the clonotype was significantly expanded both in SARS-CoV-2 spike wells and in at least one common cold coronavirus spike condition. CDR3 similarity was assessed by Levenshtein distance with the stringdist R package, and unrooted trees were built with ape in R 3.6.1. TCRdb retrieved this table from immuneACCESS and kept in-frame rearrangements only. Not all clones are present; in checked studies, unresolved V genes account for under half, and no reason is known for the remainder. V and J calls and clone size are those listed in that table; D and trimming were worked out from the DNA. Present in this sample are 9,500 to 15,000 clones, approximately 71% of which were seen just once. The top ten hold around 8.6% of the sample.

The ViraFEST assay stimulated PBMC with viral peptide pools and then used TCR sequencing to identify antigen-specific CD4+ T cell clonotypes by expansion. After less than 13 days of culture, CD4+ T cells were isolated with the EasySep CD4+ T cell isolation kit. Each participant received two doses of an mRNA SARS-CoV-2 vaccine, either BNT162b2 or mRNA-1273. None of the healthy vaccine recipients had a prior SARS-CoV-2 infection, which was confirmed by nucleocapsid antibody tests that came back negative both before and after vaccination. Some 2.2 million PBMC per well were cultured in IMDM with roughly 5% human AB serum, about 9.4 IU/ml IL-2 and gentamicin, plus 10 ug/ml peptides. On days 3 and 7, half of the culture medium was replaced with fresh IL-2-containing medium. Unless noted otherwise, every peptide stimulation condition was grown in triplicate wells. PBMC were separated from whole blood using Ficoll-Paque Plus gradient centrifugation and were then either cryopreserved at -140C or used fresh. The spike proteins of SARS-CoV-2 and of the common cold coronaviruses HCoV-NL63, HCoV-OC43 and HCoV-229E were spanned by overlapping peptide pools. Genomic DNA was extracted from cultured CD4+ T cells with the QIAamp micro DNA kit.

This clonotype was obtained from a human donor who received a COVID-19 vaccine. The sequence is built from TRBV3-1 (or the pseudogene TRBV3-2) and TRBJ2-5; TRBD2 matches 16 bases in the middle. This sample comprised CD4+ T cells from PBMCs cultured with SARS-CoV-2 spike peptides, obtained after COVID-19 vaccination. This specimen's cell subset or site label, interpreted: SARS-CoV-2 spike overlapping peptide pool stimulation. The CDR3 region: CASSQGGTSGGARETQYF. In nucleotide form, the sequence is TGTGCCAGCAGCCAAGGCGGGACTAGCGGGGGGGCGCGGGAGACCCAGTACTTC.